These 20 T cell receptor beta chains share one sample of origin, sequenced in a study of spatial heterogeneity in lung cancer. Time point here: blood at routine non-recurrence follow-up after resection. Researchers sequenced whole RNA taken from tumor, nontumor lung or frozen PBMC without sorting. One entry per CDR3 protein, called by TCRdb with MiXCR from the 5' RACE reads. The repertoire consists of about 120,000 distinct CDR3 sequences, with approximately 12% occurring once and the leading ten covering roughly 17%. Source: PBMCs, taken at follow-up. All receptors derive from a male donor with early-stage non-small cell lung cancer.

This clonotype was detected many times. The CDR3 region has the DNA TGCGCCAGCAGCCAAGATTTAGGGACGTCTCGGGGAGCTTTCTTT. Translating it yields CASSQDLGTSRGAFF. This rearrangement joins TRBV4-1 to TRBJ1-1; D is possibly TRBD1 (5 bases). This CDR3 has 15 residues. V lost 0 bases and J 10 bases, leaving 18 bases between the germline ends. From germline, CDR1 is MGHRA and CDR2 YSYEKL.

The genes are TRBV28 and TRBJ2-5, with TRBD1 identical over 7 bases. The CDR3 runs 15 residues. The germline CDR1 and CDR2 sequences are MDHEN and SYDVKM. V gave up 5 bases and J gave up 1 base; unmatched junction bases: 7. CDR3 in amino acids: CASSAVTGSQETQYF. The CDR3 coding sequence is TGTGCCAGCAGTGCCGTGACAGGGTCCCAAGAGACCCAGTACTTC.

V and J are TRBV24-1 and TRBJ2-2; possibly TRBD1 for D (5 bases). The germline V gene encodes CDR1 KGHDR and CDR2 SFDVKD. Trimming shortened V by 1 base and J by 1 base, and 9 bases separated the two germline ends. The CDR3 length is 16 residues. CDR3 sequence: CATSDLKQENTGELFF. CDR3 nucleotides: TGTGCCACCAGTGATTTAAAACAGGAGAACACCGGGGAGCTGTTTTTT.

The chain couples TRBV5-1 to TRBJ1-4; 8 bases align to TRBD1. The V segment lost 4 bases and the J segment 8 bases; nucleotides outside the gene matches: 10. Germline-derived CDR1 and CDR2 are SGHRS and YFSETQ. CDR3 length equals 15 residues. CDR3 sequence (DNA): TGCGCCAGCAGCCAGAGGACAGGGAATAACGAAAAACTGTTTTTT. This sequence encodes CASSQRTGNNEKLFF.

The sample holds many counts of this clonotype. V and J are TRBV20-1 and TRBJ2-7; 10 bases agree with TRBD1. Germline-derived CDR1 and CDR2 are DFQATT and SNEGSKA (reference sequence). This CDR3 has 12 amino acids. V was clipped by 4 bases and J by 5 bases; unmatched bases: 2. In DNA form, the CDR3 reads TGCAGTGCTACGGGACAGGGGAACGAGCAGTACTTC. It is translated as CSATGQGNEQYF.

This clonotype was counted between two and nine times. The chain couples TRBV10-3 to TRBJ1-2; the D gene is possibly TRBD1 (5 bases). The germline gives CDR1 ENHRY, CDR2 SYGVKD. The ends were cut back, 0 bases at V and 9 bases at J, with 8 bases in the middle. The CDR3 length is 12 residues. CDR3 region: CAISESGVRYTF. CDR3 nucleotides: TGTGCCATCAGTGAGTCGGGGGTCCGCTACACCTTC.

This clonotype was seen a few times. J is TRBJ2-7 and V is TRBV20-1; 10 bases are shared with TRBD1. J gave up 6 bases and V 4 bases, and 12 bases lay outside the gene matches. This CDR3 contains 15 residues. The germline CDR1 and CDR2 sequences are DFQATT and SNEGSKA (reference sequence). CDR3 amino acids: CSATTRDRGYSEQYF. The CDR3 DNA follows: TGCAGTGCTACGACCCGGGACAGGGGATATTCCGAGCAGTACTTC.

This clonotype was recorded many times. This chain uses TRBV2 with TRBJ1-3; D uncertain. Trimming removed 3 bases from V and 6 bases from J, with 9 bases in between. Germline V gene sequence: CDR1 SNHLY, CDR2 FYNNEI. CDR3 size: 13 residues. CDR3 residues: CASSETQKNTIYF. Written as DNA, the CDR3 is TGTGCCAGCAGTGAGACCCAAAAAAACACCATATATTTT.

This clonotype was recorded many times. The J gene is TRBJ2-7, the V gene TRBV27; 7 nucleotides line up with TRBD1. V trimming: 5 bases; J trimming: 3 bases; junction bases outside the gene matches: 13. The CDR3 spans 16 residues. Per the germline V gene, CDR1 is MNHEY and CDR2 is SMNVEV (reference sequence). The CDR3 here is CASSQLIRRTGYEQYF. CDR3 nucleotide sequence: TGTGCCAGCAGTCAACTCATTCGCAGGACAGGCTACGAGCAGTACTTC.

There are many counts of this clonotype. The V and J genes are TRBV3-1 and TRBJ1-1, with D hard to call. The CDR3 has 14 amino acids. Germline assignment: CDR1 LGHDT and CDR2 YNNKEL (reference sequence). The V and J ends lost 4 bases and 9 bases respectively, with 18 bases between them. The CDR3 spells CASSLSLDRQKAFF. CDR3 coding DNA: TGTGCCAGCAGCCTAAGTCTGGATCGGCAAAAAGCTTTCTTT.

In this sample, this clonotype turned up a few times. The chain has TRBV6-6 and TRBJ2-7; unclear D gene. Looked up from germline, CDR1 is MNHNY and CDR2 is SVGAGI (reference sequence). V lost 0 bases, J lost 2 bases, and 11 bases lay in between. The CDR3 length is 15 residues. The CDR3, as DNA: TGTGCCAGCAGTTACTCAAGGCAGCTGACCTACGAGCAGTACTTC. It codes for CASSYSRQLTYEQYF.

This clonotype was seen at least ten times. The rearrangement links TRBV4-3 to TRBJ2-7, with 9 nucleotides matching TRBD1. Germline CDR1 is LGHNA and CDR2 is YSLEER. V was pared by 4 bases and J by 0 bases, with 4 bases of the junction left unmatched. This CDR3 comprises 15 residues. This chain's CDR3 is CASSPGQGSSYEQYF. The CDR3 DNA reads TGCGCCAGCAGCCCGGGACAGGGATCCTCCTACGAGCAGTACTTC.

In its sample, this clonotype was seen a few times. This chain connects TRBV6-5 to TRBJ1-5; possible D gene TRBD1, 6 bases. Germline CDR1 is MNHEY and CDR2 is SVGAGI. Trimming pared 5 bases from V and 7 bases from J, leaving 12 bases between. The CDR3 runs to 13 residues. CDR3 bases: TGTGCCAGCAGTCTCCAACAGGGCCAGCCCCAGCATTTT. As protein: CASSLQQGQPQHF.

V gene TRBV5-4 combines with J gene TRBJ2-1, with TRBD1 matching over 7 bases. The CDR3 has 15 residues. The ends lost 0 bases at V and 8 bases at J; junction bases unmatched: 8. CDR1 and CDR2 (germline): SGHNT, YYREEE (reference sequence). The CDR3 sequence is CASSLEGARIDEQFF. The CDR3, as DNA: TGTGCCAGCAGCTTGGAGGGGGCTCGTATCGATGAGCAGTTCTTC.

This clonotype was detected many times. V and J are TRBV11-2 and TRBJ1-5; D gene unclear. Germline-derived CDR1 and CDR2 are SGHAT and FQNNGV. CDR3 size: 16 residues. V shed 3 bases and J shed 0 bases, with 12 bases lying between them. The CDR3, as DNA: TGTGCCAGCAGCTTTGGGAATTCTTATAGCAATCAGCCCCAGCATTTT. This translates into CASSFGNSYSNQPQHF.

This clonotype was detected many times. V and J are TRBV20-1 and TRBJ2-5, with TRBD2 as a possible D gene (6 bases). Germline CDR1 reads DFQATT; CDR2 reads SNEGSKA (reference sequence). The CDR3 has 17 residues. Trimming took off 3 bases at V and 5 bases at J, with 25 bases between the two ends. CDR3 residues: CSASSGPESLELETQYF. In DNA, the CDR3 is TGCAGTGCTAGTAGCGGCCCAGAATCACTCGAGTTGGAGACCCAGTACTTC.

In its sample, this clonotype was seen a few times. This chain uses TRBV14 with TRBJ2-3, with TRBD1 as a possible D gene (6 bases). The V and J ends lost 6 bases and 0 bases respectively, with 13 bases between them. Germline CDR1 and CDR2: SGHDN and FVKESK. CDR3 length: 15 amino acids. The CDR3 nucleotides are TGTGCCAGCAGGCCGGACAGATCTAGCACAGATACGCAGTATTTT. Amino acids: CASRPDRSSTDTQYF.

This clonotype occurred a few times. The gene calls are TRBV28 and TRBJ1-1; maybe TRBD1 (5 bases). Germline CDR1 MDHEN, CDR2 SYDVKM. Between the trimmed V and J ends, which lost 4 bases and 4 bases, there was a span of 22 bases. The CDR3 is made up of 17 amino acids. The CDR3 DNA sequence: TGTGCCAGCAGTTCCCCCCCCAGGGCTCGGGGTCGCACTGAAGCTTTCTTT. Translating gives CASSSPPRARGRTEAFF.

This clonotype turned up a few times. J is TRBJ2-7 and V is TRBV6-2 or TRBV6-3, with 8 bases that match TRBD1. The CDR3 is 12 amino acids. The V and J ends lost 7 bases and 3 bases, in that order; junction bases with no gene match: 2. Germline CDR1 is MNHEY and CDR2 is SVGEGT. CDR3 loop: CASKGTGYEQYF. CDR3 DNA sequence: TGTGCCAGCAAGGGGACAGGCTACGAGCAGTACTTC.

This chain joins TRBV6-6 and TRBJ2-3; 10 bases are shared with TRBD1. V lost 4 bases to trimming and J lost 6 bases; unmatched junction nucleotides: 7. In germline, CDR1 is MNHNY, CDR2 SVGAGI (reference sequence). The CDR3 loop spans 15 amino acids. CDR3 sequence (DNA): TGTGCCAGCAGTTTAACTCCGGGACAGGGGGATACGCAGTATTTT. As protein: CASSLTPGQGDTQYF.